These T cell receptor beta chains were read from a single sample in a study of blood T cell repertoires in COVID-19. Clones were read by immunoSEQ multiplex PCR, and TCRdb kept only the in-frame ones, dropping some. This sample has a few hundred thousand clones; approximately 84% occur once, and the top ten carry 15%. The material sequenced was PBMCs or T cells enriched from blood (not recorded which). These receptor sequences come from a middle-aged man who had recovered from COVID-19. Each CDR3 is given with its conserved first and last residue. The order of the fields is clone size, J gene, V gene, D gene, CDR3 protein, CDR3 DNA. The D gene is left open where the match is weak. Clone size is not always given. Where it is, it says once, few, many or a class for expanded clones.

once	TRBJ2-7	TRBV3-1/TRBV3-2	.	CASSQDRFYEQYF	TGTGCCAGCAGCCAAGATCGTTTCTACGAGCAGTACTTC
.	TRBJ1-5	TRBV11-2	.	CASSLGLRGFNQPQHF	TGTGCCAGCAGCCTCGGGCTAAGGGGTTTCAATCAGCCCCAGCATTTT
.	TRBJ1-6	TRBV6-5	.	CASSSDSSYNSPLHF	TGTGCCAGCAGCTCCGACAGCTCCTATAATTCACCCCTCCACTTT
.	TRBJ2-3	TRBV27	.	CASSSTPSGTDTQYF	TGTGCCAGCAGTTCCACCCCTAGCGGCACAGATACGCAGTATTTT
.	TRBJ1-5	TRBV5-1	.	CASSVLPGFNQPQHF	TGCGCCAGCAGCGTACTTCCAGGCTTCAATCAGCCCCAGCATTTT
once	TRBJ2-2	TRBV4-3	.	CASSLRWGEAGELFF	TGCGCCAGCAGCCTCCGCTGGGGGGAGGCCGGGGAGCTGTTTTTT
once	TRBJ1-1	TRBV11-1	TRBD1	CASSLGGTAEAFF	TGTGCCAGCAGCTTAGGAGGGACAGCTGAAGCTTTCTTT
.	TRBJ1-1	TRBV10-3	TRBD1	CAISDQGQGGTEAFF	TGTGCCATCAGTGACCAAGGACAGGGGGGAACTGAAGCTTTCTTT
.	TRBJ2-1	TRBV2	TRBD2	CASKRSGANEQFF	TGTGCCAGCAAAAGAAGCGGGGCAAATGAGCAGTTCTTC
.	TRBJ2-7	TRBV18	.	CASSSDSYEQYF	TGTGCCAGCTCATCGGACTCTTACGAGCAGTACTTC